The 26 T cell receptor beta chains below come from one sample, sequenced in a study of T-cell memory formation after mild COVID-19. From the 5' RACE reads, TCRdb called clonotypes with MiXCR, one entry per CDR3 protein. The table lists hundreds of thousands of distinct CDR3 sequences, 25% to 30% of them singletons, with roughly 13% in the top ten. Sequenced sample: PBMCs or a T cell subset sorted from them (not recorded which). These receptors came from an adult woman who had mild COVID-19 (a few samples of this study predate the infection). Cell type and time point are not known.

The rearrangement links TRBV7-8 to TRBJ1-2; 7 bases line up with TRBD1. The junction had 12 bases not matched to a gene; V was cut back by 4 bases and J by 4 bases. The V gene's germline CDR1 is SGHVS and CDR2 FQNEAQ. CDR3 length: 16 amino acids. As DNA, the CDR3 is TGTGCCAGCAGCTCGTTATCCCGGACAGGACTCTATGGCTACACCTTC. This translates into CASSSLSRTGLYGYTF.

The chain links TRBV19 to TRBJ1-5; D is unresolved. The V gene's germline CDR1 is LNHDA and CDR2 SQIVND (reference sequence). The V gene lost 3 bases and the J gene lost 4 bases, with 10 bases spanning the gap. The CDR3 consists of 14 residues. CDR3 sequence (DNA): TGTGCCAGTAGTATCTCCGAGCTTAATCAGCCCCAGCATTTT. It translates to CASSISELNQPQHF.

The CDR3 sequence: CASSFPASGVGGNSPLHF. CDR3 DNA sequence: TGTGCCAGCAGCTTTCCAGCTTCCGGGGTCGGGGGCAATTCACCCCTCCACTTT. The chain couples TRBV7-9 to TRBJ1-6; perhaps TRBD1 as D (6 bases). Germline V CDR1 and CDR2: SEHNR, FQNEAQ (reference sequence). The CDR3 covers 18 residues. The V end lost 3 bases, the J end lost 7 bases, and 22 bases lay between the germline ends.

This clonotype qualifies as medium-sized. J is TRBJ2-3 and V is TRBV7-9; D remains unclear. Deletions cut 1 base from V and 3 bases from J, with 8 bases between. The V gene's germline CDR1 is SEHNR and CDR2 FQNEAQ (reference sequence). The CDR3 runs 14 residues. The CDR3: CASSLVTGTDTQYF. In DNA, the CDR3 is TGTGCCAGCAGCTTAGTCACCGGGACAGATACGCAGTATTTT.

The gene calls are TRBV12-3 or TRBV12-4 and TRBJ1-1; maybe TRBD1 (5 bases). The V end lost 6 bases, the J end lost 1 base, and 12 bases lay between the germline ends. CDR3 length equals 14 residues. CDR3 DNA sequence: TGTGCCAGCAGCCGCGGGACGCGGAACACTGAAGCTTTCTTT. Translating gives CASSRGTRNTEAFF.

The J gene is TRBJ2-6, the V gene TRBV19; TRBD2 matches at 7 bases. The CDR3 contains 17 residues. Germline V gives CDR1 LNHDA, CDR2 SQIVND (reference sequence). J gave up 8 bases and V 10 bases, and 20 bases lay outside the gene matches. The CDR3 loop reads CATSDRGVTLNTNVLTF. The CDR3 coding sequence is TGTGCCACCTCAGACCGGGGGGTGACTCTGAATACCAACGTCCTGACTTTC.

The gene calls are TRBV20-1 and TRBJ1-1, with 9 bases fitting TRBD1. V trimming: 7 bases; J trimming: 5 bases; junction bases outside the gene matches: 5. This CDR3 region has 12 residues. Germline CDR1 is DFQATT and CDR2 is SNEGSKA (reference sequence). The CDR3 spells CSGIQGATEAFF. CDR3 in DNA: TGCAGTGGAATACAGGGGGCTACTGAAGCTTTCTTT.

The rearrangement links TRBV12-5 to TRBJ2-7; 7 bases agree with TRBD1. Looked up from germline, CDR1 is LGHNT and CDR2 is FRNRAP. The trim removed 1 base at V and 5 bases at J, leaving 8 bases unmatched. This CDR3 contains 15 residues. This CDR3 is CASGLGSDRAHEQYF. CDR3 coding DNA: TGTGCTAGTGGTTTGGGGTCCGACAGGGCCCACGAGCAGTACTTC.

Turning to this clonotype: An end of the junction does not agree with germline; a read error may underlie this. V is TRBV7-9 and J is TRBJ1-2; D uncertain. Germline CDR1 reads SEHNR; CDR2 reads FQNEAQ (reference sequence). The length of the CDR3 is 15 residues. The CDR3 DNA sequence: TGTGCCAGCAGCTTATTAGGACGGAGTGAGTGGGGAAATGTCTTC. As protein: CASSLLGRSEWGNVF.

This rearrangement joins TRBV9 to TRBJ2-2, with 10 bases fitting TRBD2. CDR3 length: 18 amino acids. V lost 0 bases, J lost 4 bases, and 9 bases stayed unmatched. Germline lookup yields CDR1 SGDLS and CDR2 YYNGEE. For the CDR3, the DNA is TGTGCCAGCAGCGTAGTAAGCGGGGGGGCCATCTTCACCGGGGAGCTGTTTTTT. Translation gives CASSVVSGGAIFTGELFF.

In this sample, this clonotype turned up once. This chain connects TRBV7-9 to TRBJ2-6; possible D gene TRBD2, 6 bases. The germline gives CDR1 SEHNR, CDR2 FQNEAQ (reference sequence). This CDR3 has 18 amino acids. V lost 3 bases to trimming and J lost 0 bases, with 15 bases between them. The CDR3 loop reads CASSFLAGTNSGANVLTF. In DNA, the CDR3 is TGTGCCAGCAGCTTCCTGGCGGGGACGAACTCTGGGGCCAACGTCCTGACTTTC.

As DNA, the CDR3 is TGTGCCACCCAAGGAGGACTAGCGGGAGTTCCCGAGCAGTTCTTC. This translates into CATQGGLAGVPEQFF. V and J are TRBV24-1 and TRBJ2-1; 13 bases are shared with TRBD2. J lost 10 bases, V lost 9 bases, and 11 bases had no gene match. CDR3 length: 15 amino acids. The germline V gene has CDR1 KGHDR and CDR2 SFDVKD.

V is TRBV20-1 and J is TRBJ1-4; D call uncertain. CDR1 DFQATT and CDR2 SNEGSKA come from the germline V gene (reference sequence). The CDR3 is made up of 11 amino acids. V lost 6 bases, J lost 3 bases, and 5 bases lay in between. The CDR3 DNA sequence: TGCAGTGCAGGGTCTAATGAAAAACTGTTTTTT. It encodes CSAGSNEKLFF.

The chain joins TRBV6-5 to TRBJ2-3; tentatively, D is TRBD1 or TRBD2 (6 bases each). Germline V gene lookup returns CDR1 MNHEY and CDR2 SVGAGI. The V end lost 5 bases, the J end lost 4 bases, and 16 bases lay between the germline ends. The CDR3 consists of 15 residues. CDR3 region: CASSPRGGGADTQYF. CDR3 nucleotides: TGTGCCAGCAGTCCCAGGGGCGGCGGGGCAGATACGCAGTATTTT.

The chain has TRBV6-5 and TRBJ1-2; D gene unclear. Between the trimmed V and J ends, which lost 0 bases and 8 bases, there was a span of 10 bases. CDR1 MNHEY and CDR2 SVGAGI come from the germline V gene. The CDR3 is made up of 13 amino acids. For the CDR3, the DNA is TGTGCCAGCAGTTACTCGGGAGAGGGCGGCTACACCTTC. It specifies CASSYSGEGGYTF.

The chain links TRBV30 to TRBJ1-2; no definite D call. The CDR3 spans 13 residues. V lost 0 bases and J 6 bases, leaving 11 bases between the germline ends. The germline V gene encodes CDR1 GTSNPN and CDR2 SVGIG (reference sequence). The CDR3 DNA follows: TGTGCCTGGAGTGTAGACCCAGGACATGGCTACACCTTC. Protein sequence: CAWSVDPGHGYTF.

The rearrangement joins TRBV7-9 to TRBJ2-5; the match to TRBD1 covers 9 bases. CDR1 and CDR2 from the germline V gene are SEHNR and FQNEAQ (reference sequence). The junction had 10 bases not matched to a gene; V was cut back by 6 bases and J by 5 bases. This CDR3 is 15 amino acids long. CDR3 in amino acids: CASSFPGQGPETQYF. CDR3 sequence (DNA): TGTGCCAGCAGTTTTCCGGGACAGGGCCCGGAGACCCAGTACTTC.

This clonotype was found a few times. This chain joins TRBV20-1 and TRBJ2-1; D might be TRBD2 (6 bases). The CDR3 has 14 amino acids. Germline assignment: CDR1 DFQATT and CDR2 SNEGSKA (reference sequence). The V and J ends lost 6 bases and 6 bases respectively, with 18 bases between them. CDR3 sequence: CSAYGASEGNEQFF. DNA for the CDR3: TGCAGTGCCTATGGGGCTAGCGAGGGCAATGAGCAGTTCTTC.

The J gene is TRBJ2-7, the V gene TRBV6-5; the D gene is possibly TRBD2 (5 bases). From germline, CDR1 is MNHEY and CDR2 SVGAGI. Trimming took off 5 bases at V and 3 bases at J, with 17 bases between the two ends. This CDR3 has 15 residues. In DNA form, the CDR3 reads TGTGCCAGCAGTCGATTAAGGACGGGGTACTACGAGCAGTACTTC. It specifies CASSRLRTGYYEQYF.

This clonotype was observed a handful of times. The chain combines TRBV12-3 or TRBV12-4 with TRBJ2-5; D is ambiguous. Trimming cost V 3 bases and J 4 bases, with 15 bases left between them. This CDR3 is built from 15 residues. The CDR3 here is CASSLARLGGETQYF. CDR3 sequence (DNA): TGTGCCAGCAGTTTGGCCAGGCTTGGCGGAGAGACCCAGTACTTC.

This clonotype came up a few times. The chain couples TRBV5-1 to TRBJ2-1; TRBD2 agrees at 12 bases. V lost 8 bases to trimming and J lost 5 bases; unmatched junction nucleotides: 5. Germline V CDR1 and CDR2: SGHRS, YFSETQ. The CDR3 runs 14 residues. The CDR3 DNA sequence: TGCGCCAGTGGACTAGCGGGGTTTGACAATGAGCAGTTCTTC. Amino acids: CASGLAGFDNEQFF.

This chain uses TRBV28 with TRBJ2-3; 10 nucleotides match TRBD2. The V gene end was trimmed by 1 base and the J gene end by 1 base; junction bases not matched to a gene: 8. The CDR3 is made up of 18 amino acids. The germline V gene encodes CDR1 MDHEN and CDR2 SYDVKM. The CDR3 nucleotides are TGTGCCAGCAGTTTATCTAGCGGGGGCCACGGAGGCACAGATACGCAGTATTTT. Its protein product is CASSLSSGGHGGTDTQYF.

Only a few counts were recorded for this clonotype. This chain links TRBV12-3 or TRBV12-4 with TRBJ1-1; no firm D call. Trimming cost V 6 bases and J 7 bases, with 9 bases left between them. CDR3 size: 11 residues. CDR3 loop: CASSARFEAFF. The CDR3 DNA follows: TGTGCCAGCAGCGCCAGATTTGAAGCTTTCTTT.

This chain links TRBV6-2 or TRBV6-3 with TRBJ2-2; the D gene is possibly TRBD2 (6 bases). Trimming took 9 bases from V and 6 from J, leaving 8 bases between them. The length of the CDR3 is 11 residues. Per the germline V gene, CDR1 is MNHEY and CDR2 is SVGEGT. CDR3 nucleotides: TGTGCCAGTGCGGGACCCGGGGAGCTGTTTTTT. Amino acid sequence: CASAGPGELFF.

This clonotype was seen more than once but under ten times. The chain carries TRBV4-2 and TRBJ1-5, with TRBD1 as a possible D gene (6 bases). Germline assignment: CDR1 LGHNA and CDR2 YNFKEQ. The CDR3 has 17 amino acids. Trimming stripped 0 bases from V and 1 base from J, with 13 bases between. The CDR3: CASSQDIAGGSNQPQHF. The CDR3 DNA reads TGTGCCAGCAGCCAAGATATCGCGGGGGGCAGCAATCAGCCCCAGCATTTT.

This clonotype has just a few counts. The chain joins TRBV7-6 to TRBJ2-3; TRBD1 matches 7 bases. With 4 bases clipped from V and 6 bases from J, the junction kept 13 bases outside the gene matches. This CDR3 has 16 residues. Germline V gene lookup returns CDR1 SGHVS and CDR2 FNYEAQ. CDR3: CASSSIGQGVLDTQYF. As DNA, the CDR3 is TGTGCCAGCAGCTCCATTGGGCAGGGGGTCCTGGATACGCAGTATTTT.